The 2 T cell receptor beta chains listed next were all sequenced from one sample in a study of control samples from healthy donors and cancer patients. The table came from immunoSEQ multiplex PCR; TCRdb's copy has only in-frame clones and leaves some out. This table has 150,000 to 200,000 clones, 90% to 95% appearing once. Sequenced sample: blood. Receptors originate from a man aged 30-40 years in good health.

The chain is built from TRBV30 and TRBJ2-7; no clear D. V lost 5 bases and J lost 0, with 23 bases in between. Germline loops: CDR1 GTSNPN, CDR2 SVGIG (reference sequence). There are 17 residues in the CDR3. CDR3 sequence (DNA): TGTGCCTGGTCTCGCCTAACGCCAGGAATAAGCTCCTACGAGCAGTACTTC. As protein: CAWSRLTPGISSYEQYF.

The chain recombines TRBV5-4 with TRBJ2-3, with 14 bases identical to TRBD2. The ends lost 9 bases at V and 4 bases at J; junction bases unmatched: 7. Germline CDR1 and CDR2: SGHNT and YYREEE (reference sequence). The CDR3 is 15 amino acids. The CDR3 is CATGLAGATADTQYF. Written as DNA, the CDR3 is TGTGCCACGGGACTAGCGGGAGCGACGGCAGATACGCAGTATTTT.